These T cell receptor beta chains were read from a single sample in a study of T cell responses to AZD1222 COVID-19 vaccine. The repertoire was sequenced with immunoSEQ multiplex PCR; TCRdb's copy has only in-frame clones and lacks some. This table holds more than 130,000 clones, approximately 90% found once. Sequencing was performed on peripheral blood, taken on day 0 of AZD1222 vaccination. The receptor set was obtained from an adult in good health. Each CDR3 is given with its conserved first and last residue. Fields, in order: D gene, J gene, V gene, clone size, CDR3 DNA, CDR3 protein. A D gene is named only where the DNA matches it firmly. Clone sizes are given selectively: once, few, many, or a class where the clone is expanded.

d_call: -
j_call: TRBJ1-1
v_call: TRBV5-6
clone_size: -
cdr3_nt: TGTGCCAGCAGCGTATCACGGTTACAGAACACTGAAGCTTTCTTT
cdr3_aa: CASSVSRLQNTEAFF

d_call: -
j_call: TRBJ1-5
v_call: TRBV7-2
clone_size: -
cdr3_nt: TGTGCCAGCAGCTTAGCCGTGGGGTACGGACAGCCCCAGCATTTT
cdr3_aa: CASSLAVGYGQPQHF

d_call: TRBD1
j_call: TRBJ2-2
v_call: TRBV11-3
clone_size: -
cdr3_nt: TGTGCCAGCAGCAAAGGGACAGGGGCCGGGGAGCTGTTTTTT
cdr3_aa: CASSKGTGAGELFF

d_call: -
j_call: TRBJ2-7
v_call: TRBV19
clone_size: -
cdr3_nt: TGTGCCAGTAGTTGGCGTTCCCGGGGGCCTAGCTCCTACGAGCAGTACTTC
cdr3_aa: CASSWRSRGPSSYEQYF

d_call: TRBD2
j_call: TRBJ2-3
v_call: TRBV15
clone_size: -
cdr3_nt: TGTGCCACCAGCAGATTAGCGGGAAGCACAGATACGCAGTATTTT
cdr3_aa: CATSRLAGSTDTQYF

d_call: -
j_call: TRBJ2-2
v_call: TRBV7-2
clone_size: -
cdr3_nt: TGTGCCAGCAGCTTACGGGCTGACACCGGGGAGCTGTTTTTT
cdr3_aa: CASSLRADTGELFF

d_call: -
j_call: TRBJ1-2
v_call: TRBV5-1
clone_size: once
cdr3_nt: TGCGCCAGCAGCTTGGCCGTAGACAGTGTGTATGGCTACACCTTC
cdr3_aa: CASSLAVDSVYGYTF

d_call: -
j_call: TRBJ2-1
v_call: TRBV11-2
clone_size: -
cdr3_nt: TGTGCCAGCAGCTTAACCGGGGCAGGCGATGAGCAGTTCTTC
cdr3_aa: CASSLTGAGDEQFF

d_call: TRBD2
j_call: TRBJ2-2
v_call: TRBV6-6
clone_size: -
cdr3_nt: TGTGCCAGCAGCTTAGCGGGAGTGGGCACCGGGGAGCTGTTTTTT
cdr3_aa: CASSLAGVGTGELFF

d_call: TRBD1
j_call: TRBJ1-4
v_call: TRBV25-1
clone_size: -
cdr3_nt: TGTGCCAGCAGGACTCATTACTACAGGGGAGGAGAAGAAAAACTGTTTTTT
cdr3_aa: CASRTHYYRGGEEKLFF

d_call: -
j_call: TRBJ2-7
v_call: TRBV24-1
clone_size: -
cdr3_nt: TGTGCCACCAGTGGTCAGCCACCCTACGAGCAGTACTTC
cdr3_aa: CATSGQPPYEQYF

d_call: TRBD2
j_call: TRBJ2-1
v_call: TRBV19
clone_size: -
cdr3_nt: TGTGCCAGTAGCCGGGGGGGCATCAATGAGCAGTTCTTC
cdr3_aa: CASSRGGINEQFF

d_call: -
j_call: TRBJ1-2
v_call: TRBV11-2
clone_size: -
cdr3_nt: TGTGCCAGCAGCCCAGTGGGCGGAGTATATGGCTACACCTTC
cdr3_aa: CASSPVGGVYGYTF

d_call: -
j_call: TRBJ1-2
v_call: TRBV5-6
clone_size: -
cdr3_nt: TGTGCCAGCAGCTTGGAGTTCGGCCAGGCGGTCTATGGCTACACCTTC
cdr3_aa: CASSLEFGQAVYGYTF

d_call: -
j_call: TRBJ2-7
v_call: TRBV2
clone_size: -
cdr3_nt: TGTGCCAGCAGTGTGGGGGGTGGCTCCGAGCAGTACTTC
cdr3_aa: CASSVGGGSEQYF

d_call: TRBD1
j_call: TRBJ1-2
v_call: TRBV23-1
clone_size: few
cdr3_nt: TGCGCCAGCAGCGACAGGGGTAGGGTTGAGAGGGGCTACACCTTC
cdr3_aa: CASSDRGRVERGYTF

d_call: -
j_call: TRBJ2-2
v_call: TRBV5-4
clone_size: -
cdr3_nt: TGTGCCAGCAGCTTGGCCCCGCGGGGGCTGAACACCGGGGAGCTGTTTTTT
cdr3_aa: CASSLAPRGLNTGELFF

d_call: -
j_call: TRBJ1-2
v_call: TRBV10-3
clone_size: -
cdr3_nt: TGTGCCATCAGTGAGTCCAACCGGGGGTTTCTCGGTGGCTACACCTTC
cdr3_aa: CAISESNRGFLGGYTF

d_call: -
j_call: TRBJ1-3
v_call: TRBV7-2
clone_size: -
cdr3_nt: TGTGCCAGCAGTTCTTCCCGCTCTGGAAACACCATATATTTT
cdr3_aa: CASSSSRSGNTIYF

d_call: TRBD1
j_call: TRBJ1-4
v_call: TRBV15
clone_size: many
cdr3_nt: TGTGCCACCAGCAGAGACTGGACAGGGGTTGCAAAACTGTTTTTT
cdr3_aa: CATSRDWTGVAKLFF

d_call: -
j_call: TRBJ1-6
v_call: TRBV2
clone_size: -
cdr3_nt: TGTGCCAGCATGTACAGGGAGCGCGGATCACCCCTCCACTTT
cdr3_aa: CASMYRERGSPLHF

d_call: -
j_call: TRBJ1-5
v_call: TRBV4-3
clone_size: -
cdr3_nt: TGCGCCAGCAGCCAAGATTCCGGTTCGCCCCAGCATTTT
cdr3_aa: CASSQDSGSPQHF

d_call: -
j_call: TRBJ2-1
v_call: TRBV3-1/TRBV3-2
clone_size: -
cdr3_nt: TGTGCCAGCAGCCAAGAGTCTGATGAGCAGTTCTTC
cdr3_aa: CASSQESDEQFF

d_call: -
j_call: TRBJ2-2
v_call: TRBV6-2/TRBV6-3
clone_size: -
cdr3_nt: TGTGCCAGCCGCCAAGGGGACCCGCGGACCGGGGAGCTGTTTTTT
cdr3_aa: CASRQGDPRTGELFF

d_call: -
j_call: TRBJ2-5
v_call: TRBV5-1
clone_size: -
cdr3_nt: TGCGCCAGCAGCCAGGGAGAAGAGACCCAGTACTTC
cdr3_aa: CASSQGEETQYF

d_call: -
j_call: TRBJ1-6
v_call: TRBV6-1
clone_size: -
cdr3_nt: TGTGCCAGCAGTGAGCAGGTGCCTGGGGGGTCACCCCTCCACTTT
cdr3_aa: CASSEQVPGGSPLHF

d_call: -
j_call: TRBJ1-1
v_call: TRBV6-5
clone_size: once
cdr3_nt: TGTGCCAGCCTACAGGGACCCGCGAACACTGAAGCTTTCTTT
cdr3_aa: CASLQGPANTEAFF

d_call: -
j_call: TRBJ2-7
v_call: TRBV5-1
clone_size: -
cdr3_nt: TGCGCCAGCAGCCAAGGTGGGGTCCCCTACGAGCAGTACTTC
cdr3_aa: CASSQGGVPYEQYF

d_call: -
j_call: TRBJ2-1
v_call: TRBV12-3/TRBV12-4
clone_size: -
cdr3_nt: TGTGCCAGCAGTTTAGCCGCGGCAGAGCAGTTCTTC
cdr3_aa: CASSLAAAEQFF

d_call: -
j_call: TRBJ2-7
v_call: TRBV6-1
clone_size: -
cdr3_nt: TGTGCCAGCAGTGAAACTAGAGCAGGGTGGGTCAACGAGCAGTACTTC
cdr3_aa: CASSETRAGWVNEQYF

d_call: TRBD1
j_call: TRBJ2-7
v_call: TRBV5-5
clone_size: -
cdr3_nt: TGTGCCAGCTTAGGACAGGGGGGCTACGAGCAGTACTTC
cdr3_aa: CASLGQGGYEQYF

d_call: TRBD2
j_call: TRBJ2-7
v_call: TRBV19
clone_size: -
cdr3_nt: TGTGCCAGTAGCCGCCGACTAGCGGGAGACTACGAGCAGTACTTC
cdr3_aa: CASSRRLAGDYEQYF